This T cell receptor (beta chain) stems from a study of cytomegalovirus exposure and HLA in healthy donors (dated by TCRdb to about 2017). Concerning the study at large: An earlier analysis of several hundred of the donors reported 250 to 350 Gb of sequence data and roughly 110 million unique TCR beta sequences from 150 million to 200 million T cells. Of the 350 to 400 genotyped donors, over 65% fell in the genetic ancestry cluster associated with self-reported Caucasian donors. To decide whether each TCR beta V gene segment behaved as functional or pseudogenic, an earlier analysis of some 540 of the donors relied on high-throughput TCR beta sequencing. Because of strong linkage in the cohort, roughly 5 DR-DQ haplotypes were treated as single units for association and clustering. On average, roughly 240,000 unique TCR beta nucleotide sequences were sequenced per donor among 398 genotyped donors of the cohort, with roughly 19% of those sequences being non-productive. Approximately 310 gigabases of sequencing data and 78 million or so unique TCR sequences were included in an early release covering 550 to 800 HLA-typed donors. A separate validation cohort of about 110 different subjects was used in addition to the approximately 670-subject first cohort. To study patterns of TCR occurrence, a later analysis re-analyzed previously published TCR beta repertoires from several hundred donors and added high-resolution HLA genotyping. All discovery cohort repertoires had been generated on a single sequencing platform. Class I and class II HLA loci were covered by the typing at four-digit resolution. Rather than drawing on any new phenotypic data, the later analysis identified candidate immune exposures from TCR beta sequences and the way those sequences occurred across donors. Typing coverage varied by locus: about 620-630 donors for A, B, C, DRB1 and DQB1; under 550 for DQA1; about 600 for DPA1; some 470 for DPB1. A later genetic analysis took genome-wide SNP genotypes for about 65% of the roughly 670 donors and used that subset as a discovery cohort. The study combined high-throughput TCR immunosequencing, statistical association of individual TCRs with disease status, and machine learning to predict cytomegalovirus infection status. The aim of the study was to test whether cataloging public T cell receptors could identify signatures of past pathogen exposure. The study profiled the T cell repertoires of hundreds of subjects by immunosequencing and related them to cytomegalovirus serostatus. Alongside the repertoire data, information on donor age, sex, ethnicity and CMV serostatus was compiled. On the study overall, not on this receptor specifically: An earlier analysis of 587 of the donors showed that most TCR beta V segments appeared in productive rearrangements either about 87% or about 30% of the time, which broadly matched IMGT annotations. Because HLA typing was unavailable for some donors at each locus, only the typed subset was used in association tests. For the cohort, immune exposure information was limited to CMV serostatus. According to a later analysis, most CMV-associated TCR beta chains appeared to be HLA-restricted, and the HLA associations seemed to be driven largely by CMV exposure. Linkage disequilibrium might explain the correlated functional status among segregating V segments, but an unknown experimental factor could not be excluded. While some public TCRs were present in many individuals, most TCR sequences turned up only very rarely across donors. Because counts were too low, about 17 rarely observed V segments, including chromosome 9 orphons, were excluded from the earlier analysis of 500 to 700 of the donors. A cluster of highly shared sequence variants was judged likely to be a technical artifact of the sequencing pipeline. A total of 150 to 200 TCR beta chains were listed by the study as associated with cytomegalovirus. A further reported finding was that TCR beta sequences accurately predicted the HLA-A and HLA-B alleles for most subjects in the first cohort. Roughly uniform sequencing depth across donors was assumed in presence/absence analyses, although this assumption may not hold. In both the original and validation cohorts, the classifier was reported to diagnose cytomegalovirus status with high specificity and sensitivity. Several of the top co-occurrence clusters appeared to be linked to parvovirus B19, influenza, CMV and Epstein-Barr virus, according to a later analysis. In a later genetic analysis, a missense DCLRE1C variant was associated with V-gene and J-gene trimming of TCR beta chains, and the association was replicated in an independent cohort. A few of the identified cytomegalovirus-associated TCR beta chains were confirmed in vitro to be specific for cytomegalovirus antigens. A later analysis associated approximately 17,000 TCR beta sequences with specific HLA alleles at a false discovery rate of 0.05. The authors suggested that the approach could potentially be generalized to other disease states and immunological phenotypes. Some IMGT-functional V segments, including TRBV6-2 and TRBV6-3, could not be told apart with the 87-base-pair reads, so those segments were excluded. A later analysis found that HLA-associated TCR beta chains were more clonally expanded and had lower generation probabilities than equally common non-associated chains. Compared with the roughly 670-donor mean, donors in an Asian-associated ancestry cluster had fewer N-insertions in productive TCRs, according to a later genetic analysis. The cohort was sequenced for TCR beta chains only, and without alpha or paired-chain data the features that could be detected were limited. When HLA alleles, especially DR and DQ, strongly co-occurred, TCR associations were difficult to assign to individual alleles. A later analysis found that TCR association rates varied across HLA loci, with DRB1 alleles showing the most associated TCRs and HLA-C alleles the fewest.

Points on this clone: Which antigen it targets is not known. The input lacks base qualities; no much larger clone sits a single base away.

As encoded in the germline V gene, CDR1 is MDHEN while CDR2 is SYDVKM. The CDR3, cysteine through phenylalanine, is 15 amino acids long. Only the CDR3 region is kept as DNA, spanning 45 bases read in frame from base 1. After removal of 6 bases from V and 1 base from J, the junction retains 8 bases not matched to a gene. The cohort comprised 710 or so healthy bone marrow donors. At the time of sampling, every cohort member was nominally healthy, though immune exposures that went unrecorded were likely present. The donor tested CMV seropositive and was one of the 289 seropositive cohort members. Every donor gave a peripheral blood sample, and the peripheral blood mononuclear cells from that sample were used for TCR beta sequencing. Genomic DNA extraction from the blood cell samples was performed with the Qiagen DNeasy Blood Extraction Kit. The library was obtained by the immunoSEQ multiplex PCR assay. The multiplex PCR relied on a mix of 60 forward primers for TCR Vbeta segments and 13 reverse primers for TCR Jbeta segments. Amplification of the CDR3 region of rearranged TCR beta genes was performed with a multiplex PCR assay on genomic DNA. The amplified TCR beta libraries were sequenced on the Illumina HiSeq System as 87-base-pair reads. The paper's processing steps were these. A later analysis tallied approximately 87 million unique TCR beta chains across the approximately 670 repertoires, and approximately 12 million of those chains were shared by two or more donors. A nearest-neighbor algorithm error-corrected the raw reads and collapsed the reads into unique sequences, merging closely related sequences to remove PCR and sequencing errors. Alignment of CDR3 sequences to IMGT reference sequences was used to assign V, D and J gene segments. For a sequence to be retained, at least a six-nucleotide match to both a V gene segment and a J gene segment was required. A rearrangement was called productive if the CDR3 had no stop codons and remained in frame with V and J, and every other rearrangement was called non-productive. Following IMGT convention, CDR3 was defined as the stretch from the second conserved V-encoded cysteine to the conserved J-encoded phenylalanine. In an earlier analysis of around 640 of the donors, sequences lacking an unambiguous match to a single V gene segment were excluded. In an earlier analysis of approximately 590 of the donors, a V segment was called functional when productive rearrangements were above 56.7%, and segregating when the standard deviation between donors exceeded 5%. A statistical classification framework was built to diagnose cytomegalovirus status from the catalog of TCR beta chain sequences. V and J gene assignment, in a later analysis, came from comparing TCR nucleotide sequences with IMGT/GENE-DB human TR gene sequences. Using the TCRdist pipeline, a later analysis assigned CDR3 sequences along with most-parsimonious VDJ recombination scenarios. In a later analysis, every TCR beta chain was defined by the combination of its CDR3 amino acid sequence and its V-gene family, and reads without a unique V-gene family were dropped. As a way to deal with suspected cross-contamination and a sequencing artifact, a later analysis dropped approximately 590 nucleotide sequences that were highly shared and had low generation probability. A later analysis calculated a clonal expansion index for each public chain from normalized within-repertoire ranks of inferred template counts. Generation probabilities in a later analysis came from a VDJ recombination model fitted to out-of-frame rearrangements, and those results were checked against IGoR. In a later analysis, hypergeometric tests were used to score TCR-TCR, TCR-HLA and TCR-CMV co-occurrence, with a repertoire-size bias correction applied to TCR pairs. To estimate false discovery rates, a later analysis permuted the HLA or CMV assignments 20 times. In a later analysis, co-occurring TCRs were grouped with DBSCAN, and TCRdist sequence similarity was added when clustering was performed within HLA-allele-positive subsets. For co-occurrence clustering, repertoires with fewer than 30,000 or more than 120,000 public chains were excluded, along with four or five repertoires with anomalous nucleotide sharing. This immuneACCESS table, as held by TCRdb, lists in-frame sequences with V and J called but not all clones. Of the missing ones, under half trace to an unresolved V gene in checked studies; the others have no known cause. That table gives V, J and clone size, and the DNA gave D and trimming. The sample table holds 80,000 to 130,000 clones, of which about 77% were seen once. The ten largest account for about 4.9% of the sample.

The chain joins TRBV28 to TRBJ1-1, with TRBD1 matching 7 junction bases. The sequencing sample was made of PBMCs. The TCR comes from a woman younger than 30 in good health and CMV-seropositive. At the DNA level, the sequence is TGTGCCAGCAGACTACTAGGACAGGAGAACACTGAAGCTTTCTTT. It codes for CASRLLGQENTEAFF.